This TCR beta chain is from a study of blood T cells in healthy people across ages. The study's findings and limits: What prevented conclusive comparison of naive and antigen-experienced cells was that PBMCs were unsorted.

This clonotype occurred a few times. Its specificity is unknown. CDR1 is SQVTM and CDR2 is ANQGSEA in the germline V gene. The CDR3 is 10 amino acids. V dropped 7 bases and J dropped 2 bases, with 4 bases sitting between them. PCR was performed a second time for roughly 7 to 12 cycles using a sample-barcoded 5' primer and a J-beta primer mix. TCRdb processed the 5' RACE reads anew with MiXCR; each CDR3 protein has one entry. The sample lists 1.5 million to 2 million distinct CDR3 sequences; roughly 49% were seen once. This sequence originates from a woman in her thirties or forties in good health. Sequenced: blood. The chain has TRBV29-1 and TRBJ2-3; D uncertain. The CDR3 loop is CSGFTDTQYF. In DNA form, the CDR3 reads TGCAGCGGGTTCACAGATACGCAGTATTTT.